Listed below are T cell receptor beta chains from one sample, sequenced in a study of T cell responses to AZD1222 COVID-19 vaccine. Produced via immunoSEQ multiplex PCR; TCRdb's table is partial and in-frame only. The profile shows 120,000 or so clones, about 92% of them singletons. The starting material was peripheral blood, obtained 28 days after the second AZD1222 dose. The receptors here all came from an adult who received the AZD1222 COVID-19 vaccine. The conserved cysteine and the conserved F or W are not part of the CDR3 here. Each record gives: J gene, V gene, CDR3 protein.

>TRBJ2-5|TRBV4-1
ASSQESPGDGETQY
>TRBJ2-1|TRBV4-3
ASSQELAAYNEQF
>TRBJ1-3|TRBV5-1
ASSLSLPGTGNTIY
>TRBJ2-7|TRBV5-5
ASSPGQPTYEQY
>TRBJ2-7|TRBV18
ASSPLEGIYEQY
>TRBJ1-3|TRBV7-6
ASRPSGSSGNTIY
>TRBJ2-7|TRBV13
ASSPGLAGDYEQY
>TRBJ2-1|TRBV18
ASSPGTSGEQF
>TRBJ1-2|TRBV9
ASSQTGNYGYT
>TRBJ2-6|TRBV18
ASSPAQGAGANVLT
>TRBJ1-2|TRBV3-1/TRBV3-2
ASSQEGVYGYT
>TRBJ1-1|TRBV27
ASSLFGTAEAF
>TRBJ1-5|TRBV6-5
ASRTGADQPQH
>TRBJ1-6|TRBV6-2/TRBV6-3
ASSYPLAISPLH
>TRBJ2-7|TRBV12-3/TRBV12-4
ASLTSGVPEQY
>TRBJ1-1|TRBV18
ASSPDWGNTEAF
>TRBJ2-2|TRBV5-1
ASSLGTGDNTGELF
>TRBJ1-5|TRBV6-5
ASIATNSNQPQH
>TRBJ1-4|TRBV4-3
ASSQDLGGIEEKLF
>TRBJ2-7|TRBV3-1/TRBV3-2
ASSQDPPDPYEQY
>TRBJ1-2|TRBV5-6
ASSLGRGTVSGYT
>TRBJ1-4|TRBV12-5
ASCRETNEKLF
>TRBJ1-6|TRBV19
ASSIEAGSNSPLH
>TRBJ2-1|TRBV19
ASSQGLAGGRRSEQF
>TRBJ2-1|TRBV6-2/TRBV6-3
ASSRTLAGGPGEQF
>TRBJ1-1|TRBV10-3
AISDSGVGNTEAF
>TRBJ1-2|TRBV28
ASSYVDANYGYT
>TRBJ1-1|TRBV28
ASSLSEGNTEAF
>TRBJ1-1|TRBV30
AWSGTGNTEAF
>TRBJ2-2|TRBV3-1/TRBV3-2
ASSQGGPGFGELF
>TRBJ2-5|TRBV5-1
ASSAGTAQETQY